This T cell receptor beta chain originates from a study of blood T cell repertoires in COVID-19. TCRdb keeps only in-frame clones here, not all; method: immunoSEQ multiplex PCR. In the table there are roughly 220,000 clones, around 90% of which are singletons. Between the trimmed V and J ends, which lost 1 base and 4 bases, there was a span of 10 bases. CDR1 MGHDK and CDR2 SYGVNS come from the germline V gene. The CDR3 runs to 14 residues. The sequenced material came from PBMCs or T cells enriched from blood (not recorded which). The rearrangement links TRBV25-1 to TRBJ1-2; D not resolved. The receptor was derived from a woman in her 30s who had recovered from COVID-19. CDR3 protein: CASSESWGVYGYTF. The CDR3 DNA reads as TGTGCCAGCAGTGAATCCTGGGGAGTCTATGGCTACACCTTC.